The clone carrying this T cell receptor (beta chain) was seen only a few times. Its cognate antigen is unknown. This record comes from a study of human T cells and chemical hapten exposure. The overall study: A roughly 2 cm by roughly 2 cm inner upper arm patch received 2% DPC for sensitization. After 6 days, upper back 0.01% DPC patch tests were scored. Study-wide results and caveats: The study found expanded TCRs formed significantly more large CDR3 similarity clusters than controls.

How the authors handled the data: Samples had a median of approximately 89,000 TCRs, ranging roughly 20,000 to 750,000. Each CDR3 protein is one row after TCRdb ran MiXCR on the RACE reads. The V and J calls were not made by the authors but by TCRdb's processing. Of approximately 260,000 distinct CDR3 sequences listed, approximately 8.6% were seen once; the top ten hold 2.3%. Germline lookup yields CDR1 LGHDT and CDR2 YNNKEL (reference sequence). The CDR3 runs to 16 residues. V was trimmed by 0 bases and J by 0 bases, leaving 9 bases between them. Described time point: pre-sensitization, week 0. The sample's treatment: therapeutic diphenylcyclopropenone sensitization with weekly scalp DPC.

This sample comprised whole blood, obtained in connection with sensitization to the hapten diphenylcyclopropenone (DPC). The chain links TRBV3-1 to TRBJ2-1; D gene unclear. The origin of this receptor is a woman in her thirties or forties with alopecia areata. Some clones in this sample may be carry-over from other donors' samples. CDR3 loop: CASSQEGMSSYNEQFF. CDR3 in DNA: TGTGCCAGCAGCCAAGAGGGTATGAGCTCCTACAATGAGCAGTTCTTC.